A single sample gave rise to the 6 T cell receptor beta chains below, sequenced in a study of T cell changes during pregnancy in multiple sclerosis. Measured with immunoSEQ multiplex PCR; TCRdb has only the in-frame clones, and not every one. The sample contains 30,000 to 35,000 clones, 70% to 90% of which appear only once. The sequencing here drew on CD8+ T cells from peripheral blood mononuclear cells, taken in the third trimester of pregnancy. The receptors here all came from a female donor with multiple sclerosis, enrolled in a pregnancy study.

CDR3 sequence reads: CASSQDGTGDEKLFF. The DNA of the CDR3 is TGCGCCAGCAGCCAAGACGGGACAGGGGATGAAAAACTGTTTTTT. The chain uses TRBV4-3 and TRBJ1-4; TRBD1 aligns across 10 bases. The V gene's germline CDR1 is LGHNA and CDR2 YSLEER. Trimming removed 0 bases from V and 6 bases from J; junction bases left unmatched: 1. CDR3 size: 15 residues.

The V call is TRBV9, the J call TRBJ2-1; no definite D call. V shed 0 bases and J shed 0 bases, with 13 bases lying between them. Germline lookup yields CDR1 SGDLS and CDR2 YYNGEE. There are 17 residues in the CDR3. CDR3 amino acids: CASSVDGDLSSYNEQFF. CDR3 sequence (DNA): TGTGCCAGCAGCGTAGACGGAGACCTTAGCTCCTACAATGAGCAGTTCTTC.

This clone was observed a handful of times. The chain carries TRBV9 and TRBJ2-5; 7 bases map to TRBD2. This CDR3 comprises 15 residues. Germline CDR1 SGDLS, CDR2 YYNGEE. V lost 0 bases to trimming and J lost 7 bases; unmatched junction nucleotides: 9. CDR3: CASSVGSSGVGTQYF. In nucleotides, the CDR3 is TGTGCCAGCAGCGTAGGCTCGAGCGGGGTTGGGACCCAGTACTTC.

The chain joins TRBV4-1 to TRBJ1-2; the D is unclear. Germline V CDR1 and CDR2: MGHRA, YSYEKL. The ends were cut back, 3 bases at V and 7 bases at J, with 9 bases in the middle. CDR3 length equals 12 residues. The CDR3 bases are TGCGCCAGCAGCCAGAAAGAGGTTGGCTACACCTTC. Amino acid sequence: CASSQKEVGYTF.

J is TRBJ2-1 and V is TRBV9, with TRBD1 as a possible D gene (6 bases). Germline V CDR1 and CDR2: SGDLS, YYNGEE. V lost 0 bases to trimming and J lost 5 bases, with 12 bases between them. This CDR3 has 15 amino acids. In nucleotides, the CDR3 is TGTGCCAGCAGCGTAGGGGGGCAGATTAACAATGAGCAGTTCTTC. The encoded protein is CASSVGGQINNEQFF.

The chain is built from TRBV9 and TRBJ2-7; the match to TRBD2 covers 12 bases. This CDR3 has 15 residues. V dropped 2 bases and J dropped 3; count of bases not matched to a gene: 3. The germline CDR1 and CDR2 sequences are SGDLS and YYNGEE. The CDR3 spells CASSVKLAGGYEQYF. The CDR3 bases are TGTGCCAGCAGCGTTAAACTAGCGGGGGGCTACGAGCAGTACTTC.